The 29 T cell receptor beta chains below come from one sample, sequenced in a study of blood T cell repertoires in COVID-19. Method: immunoSEQ multiplex PCR; TCRdb's copy keeps in-frame clones and lacks some. Of under 250,000 clones in the sample, roughly 83% are singletons; the top ten hold around 2.6%. The sample consisted of peripheral blood. These receptors were obtained from a woman aged 70-85 years with active or convalescent COVID-19.

This clone was recorded a few times. The gene calls are TRBV20-1 and TRBJ1-2, with unresolved D. Trimming pared 6 bases from V and 4 bases from J, leaving 9 bases between. Germline V gene sequence: CDR1 DFQATT, CDR2 SNEGSKA (reference sequence). This CDR3 region has 11 residues. The CDR3 reads CSATTAYGYTF. DNA for the CDR3: TGCAGTGCCACCACAGCCTATGGCTACACCTTC.

The V and J genes are TRBV19 and TRBJ2-1; 11 bases match TRBD2. V dropped 7 bases and J dropped 9; count of bases not matched to a gene: 26. The CDR3 covers 20 residues. Germline CDR1 and CDR2: LNHDA and SQIVND (reference sequence). The CDR3 DNA is TGTGCCAGTAACCCTCACCGGGACAGGGCCGGAGCTCTAGCGGGGGGTGAGCAGTTCTTC. It specifies CASNPHRDRAGALAGGEQFF. Using reference TRBV19 and TRBJ2-1 for the parts outside the CDR3, the full variable domain is DGGITQSPKYLFRKEGQNVTLSCEQNLNHDAMYWYRQDPGQGLRLIYYSQIVNDFQKGDIAEGYSVSREKKESFPLTVTSAQKNPTAFYLCASNPHRDRAGALAGGEQFFGPGTRLTVL.

The V and J genes are TRBV11-3 and TRBJ2-3; D unclear. The CDR3 covers 13 residues. The germline CDR1 and CDR2 sequences are SGHNT and YENEEA. Trimming stripped 4 bases from V and 4 bases from J, with 9 bases between. Here the CDR3 DNA reads TGTGCCAGCAGCTCGCGTGGGCCAGATACGCAGTATTTT. It specifies CASSSRGPDTQYF. Variable domain in full (rest from reference TRBV11-3 and TRBJ2-3): EAGVVQSPRYKIIEKKQPVAFWCNPISGHNTLYWYLQNLGQGPELLIRYENEEAVDDSQLPKDRFSAERLKGVDSTLKIQPAELGDSAVYLCASSSRGPDTQYFGPGTRLTVL.

The chain employs TRBV9 and TRBJ2-5; the D is unclear. The length of the CDR3 is 11 residues. The germline gives CDR1 SGDLS, CDR2 YYNGEE. With 3 bases removed from V and 3 bases from J, the gap between germline ends came to 3 bases. CDR3 loop: CASSAEETQYF. The CDR3 DNA sequence: TGTGCCAGCAGCGCAGAAGAGACCCAGTACTTC.

This clone was observed a few times. The rearrangement uses TRBV4-1 and TRBJ1-2; 7 bases match TRBD1. The CDR3 extends over 16 amino acids. CDR1 and CDR2 (germline): MGHRA, YSYEKL. V shed 4 bases, J shed 8 bases, and the junction held 16 bases outside the gene matches. This chain's CDR3 is CASSPFFPGQRDGYTF. The CDR3 coding sequence is TGCGCCAGCAGCCCCTTCTTTCCGGGACAGAGGGACGGCTACACCTTC.

V and J are TRBV28 and TRBJ2-7; TRBD1 agrees at 7 bases. Germline CDR1 reads MDHEN; CDR2 reads SYDVKM. CDR3 length: 13 residues. With 6 bases clipped from V and 11 bases from J, the junction kept 13 bases outside the gene matches. CDR3 loop: CASSFQGGRAKYF. The CDR3 nucleotides are TGTGCCAGCAGCTTTCAAGGGGGCAGGGCAAAGTACTTC.

The chain employs TRBV10-3 and TRBJ2-3; 7 bases map to TRBD2. The J segment lost 5 bases and the V segment lost 7 bases, leaving 12 bases of the junction unmatched. CDR1 is ENHRY and CDR2 is SYGVKD in the germline V gene. CDR3 size: 15 residues. CDR3 loop: CAITPSGNKVDTQYF. The CDR3 region has the DNA TGTGCCATCACCCCTAGCGGCAATAAGGTAGATACGCAGTATTTT.

The chain couples TRBV2 to TRBJ2-5, with 10 bases aligning to TRBD2. Germline V CDR1 and CDR2: SNHLY, FYNNEI. CDR3 size: 15 residues. Unmatched junction bases numbered 10, after V lost 7 bases and J lost 5 bases. Here the CDR3 reads CASKFLAGELETQYF. The CDR3 DNA follows: TGTGCCAGCAAATTCCTAGCGGGGGAGCTGGAGACCCAGTACTTC.

This clone occurred a few times. This chain connects TRBV7-2 to TRBJ2-2; no clear D gene. Between the trimmed V and J ends, which lost 1 base and 6 bases, there was a span of 15 bases. Per germline, CDR1 SGHTA and CDR2 FQGNSA. This CDR3 is 16 amino acids long. DNA of the CDR3: TGTGCCAGCAGCTTAGTGGCTAGTCGGTCCCCCGGGGAGCTGTTTTTT. Translation gives CASSLVASRSPGELFF.

The chain is built from TRBV7-8 and TRBJ2-5, with TRBD2 matching over 14 bases. The CDR3 has 19 residues. The trim removed 1 base at V and 8 bases at J, leaving 15 bases unmatched. The germline V gene has CDR1 SGHVS and CDR2 FQNEAQ. The CDR3 nucleotides are TGTGCCAGCAGCTTAGTGGCTGGAAGGCCTGGACTAGCGGGAGGCACCCAGTACTTC. It is translated as CASSLVAGRPGLAGGTQYF.

V usage is TRBV5-1 and J usage is TRBJ2-2; possible D gene TRBD1, 6 bases. Trimming cost V 0 bases and J 3 bases, with 9 bases left between them. Germline assignment: CDR1 SGHRS and CDR2 YFSETQ. The CDR3 contains 15 residues. CDR3: CASSLGTGYTGELFF. The CDR3 coding sequence is TGCGCCAGCAGCTTGGGAACAGGGTACACCGGGGAGCTGTTTTTT.

The chain uses TRBV2 and TRBJ1-2; 7 nucleotides agree with TRBD1. The germline gives CDR1 SNHLY, CDR2 FYNNEI. The CDR3 covers 14 residues. Losses at the gene ends were 2 bases for V and 7 bases for J; bases not matched to a gene: 7. The chain's CDR3 is CASSEKEGGRGYTF. Here the CDR3 DNA reads TGTGCCAGCAGTGAAAAAGAAGGGGGCCGTGGCTACACCTTC.

The rearrangement links TRBV24-1 to TRBJ1-5; D gene uncertain. The V and J ends lost 3 bases and 1 base respectively, with 12 bases between them. Germline V gene data show CDR1 as KGHDR and CDR2 as SFDVKD. CDR3 length equals 16 residues. CDR3 DNA: TGTGCCACCAGTGATCCAAGACGCGGCAGCAATCAGCCCCAGCATTTT. This gives the protein CATSDPRRGSNQPQHF.

The sample holds a few counts of this clone. The chain recombines TRBV18 with TRBJ2-1, with a possible D match to TRBD2 (5 bases). Trimming cost V 0 bases and J 5 bases, with 8 bases left between them. The germline CDR1 and CDR2 sequences are KGHSH and LQKENI. The CDR3 sequence is 14 residues long. CDR3 sequence reads: CASSPPSGNNEQFF. Here the CDR3 DNA reads TGTGCCAGCTCACCACCCTCGGGGAACAATGAGCAGTTCTTC.

This chain joins TRBV11-3 and TRBJ2-2, with TRBD2 identical over 10 bases. Trimming took 2 bases from V and 6 from J; bases not matched to a gene: 3. CDR1 and CDR2 (germline): SGHNT, YENEEA. The CDR3 has 15 amino acids. CDR3 nucleotide sequence: TGTGCCAGCAGCTTAATAGCGGGAGGACCCGGGGAGCTGTTTTTT. Amino acid sequence: CASSLIAGGPGELFF.

The chain links TRBV3-1 (or the pseudogene TRBV3-2) to TRBJ1-6, with a weak D call TRBD1 (5 bases). V was clipped by 4 bases and J by 11 bases, with 12 bases between them. This CDR3 is 13 amino acids long. Germline-derived CDR1 and CDR2 are LGHDT and YNNKEL (reference sequence). The CDR3 loop is CASSPATGAPLHF. CDR3 DNA sequence: TGTGCCAGCAGCCCGGCGACGGGGGCACCCCTCCACTTT.

Only a few counts were recorded for this clone. The V call is TRBV29-1, the J call TRBJ1-2, with 7 bases that match TRBD1. There are 13 residues in the CDR3. V lost 6 bases to trimming and J lost 0 bases; unmatched junction nucleotides: 4. Looked up from germline, CDR1 is SQVTM and CDR2 is ANQGSEA. The CDR3 DNA sequence: TGCAGCGTGGCCGGGACAGCTAACTATGGCTACACCTTC. Translation gives CSVAGTANYGYTF. The variable domain in full, with the rest retrieved from reference TRBV29-1 and TRBJ1-2, is SAVISQKPSRDICQRGTSLTIQCQVDSQVTMMFWYRQQPGQSLTLIATANQGSEATYESGFVIDKFPISRPNLTFSTLTVSNMSPEDSSIYLCSVAGTANYGYTFGSGTRLTVV.

The gene calls are TRBV7-9 and TRBJ2-3; 11 bases align to TRBD2. V shed 6 bases, J shed 1 base, and the junction held 3 bases outside the gene matches. The CDR3 spans 15 residues. CDR1 and CDR2 (germline): SEHNR, FQNEAQ (reference sequence). The CDR3 DNA reads as TGTGCCAGCAGTCCGACTAGCGGGGGCACAGATACGCAGTATTTT. It is translated as CASSPTSGGTDTQYF.

The genes are TRBV11-2 and TRBJ2-3; a weak D match, TRBD2 (5 bases). Germline V lookup: CDR1 SGHAT, CDR2 FQNNGV. The V end was cut by 2 bases, the J end by 6 bases, with 12 bases between. There are 14 residues in the CDR3. The CDR3 DNA reads as TGTGCCAGCAGCTTAAGTCTGAAGCGGGATACGCAGTATTTT. Its translation: CASSLSLKRDTQYF.

The chain recombines TRBV28 with TRBJ2-7; 7 bases line up with TRBD2. Trimming took 3 bases from V and 9 from J; bases not matched to a gene: 5. Germline CDR1 is MDHEN and CDR2 is SYDVKM. This CDR3 is 12 amino acids long. The CDR3 protein is CASSFRREGQYF. DNA for the CDR3: TGTGCCAGCAGTTTTAGGAGGGAGGGGCAGTACTTC.

The rearrangement links TRBV9 to TRBJ1-2; tentatively, D is TRBD1 (5 bases). This CDR3 comprises 13 residues. V lost 0 bases and J 8 bases, leaving 11 bases between the germline ends. The germline V gene has CDR1 SGDLS and CDR2 YYNGEE. DNA for the CDR3: TGTGCCAGCAGCGTAGATTCAGGGCGCGGCTACACCTTC. Amino acids: CASSVDSGRGYTF.

This sequence joins TRBV3-1 (or the pseudogene TRBV3-2) and TRBJ2-3, with D possibly TRBD2 on 5 matching bases. Trimming left V 5 bases short and J 1 base short, with 7 bases between. The germline V gene has CDR1 LGHDT and CDR2 YNNKEL (reference sequence). This CDR3 is 13 amino acids long. CDR3 nucleotide sequence: TGTGCCAGCAGCATTAGCGGCACAGATACGCAGTATTTT. It codes for CASSISGTDTQYF.

CDR3 region: CASGLASTGANEQFF. CDR3 in DNA: TGTGCCAGCGGACTTGCCTCGACAGGGGCCAATGAGCAGTTCTTC. J is TRBJ2-1 and V is TRBV5-4; 8 bases are shared with TRBD1. J lost 6 bases, V lost 7 bases, and 12 bases had no gene match. CDR1 and CDR2 from the germline V gene are SGHNT and YYREEE (reference sequence). The CDR3 runs 15 residues. Supplemented by reference TRBV5-4 and TRBJ2-1, the full variable domain reads ETGVTQSPTHLIKTRGQQVTLRCSSQSGHNTVSWYQQALGQGPQFIFQYYREEENGRGNFPPRFSGLQFPNYSSELNVNALELDDSALYLCASGLASTGANEQFFGPGTRLTVL.

This chain connects TRBV2 to TRBJ1-4, with 10 bases that match TRBD1. The CDR3 covers 15 residues. The germline gives CDR1 SNHLY, CDR2 FYNNEI. V was pared by 10 bases and J by 6 bases, with 11 bases of the junction left unmatched. CDR3 sequence reads: CATRTGGGDYEKLFF. CDR3 nucleotides: TGTGCCACCAGGACAGGGGGTGGCGATTATGAAAAACTGTTTTTT. The full variable domain, rest sourced from reference TRBV2 and TRBJ1-4, is EPEVTQTPSHQVTQMGQEVILRCVPISNHLYFYWYRQILGQKVEFLVSFYNNEISEKSEIFDDQFSVERPDGSNFTLKIRSTKLEDSAMYFCATRTGGGDYEKLFFGSGTQLSVL.

The gene calls are TRBV12-5 and TRBJ1-5; tentative D call: TRBD1 (6 bases). The CDR3 is 15 residues long. V lost 0 bases, J lost 8 bases, and 14 bases lay in between. Per the germline V gene, CDR1 is LGHNT and CDR2 is FRNRAP. CDR3 DNA sequence: TGTGCTAGTGGTTTGGTACAGGGCGGTCGGGAGCCCCAGCATTTT. It is translated as CASGLVQGGREPQHF. The full variable domain, with the rest looked up from reference TRBV12-5 and TRBJ1-5, is DARVTQTPRHKVTEMGQEVTMRCQPILGHNTVFWYRQTMMQGLELLAYFRNRAPLDDSGMPKDRFSAEMPDATLATLKIQPSEPRDSAVYFCASGLVQGGREPQHFGDGTRLSIL.

This clone was counted between two and nine times. The chain recombines TRBV3-1 (or the pseudogene TRBV3-2) with TRBJ2-3; D gene unclear. The length of the CDR3 is 12 residues. The V end was cut by 9 bases, the J end by 5 bases, with 12 bases between. Germline CDR1 reads LGHDT; CDR2 reads YNNKEL (reference sequence). CDR3 protein: CASSFSQDTQYF. DNA for the CDR3: TGTGCCAGTTCCTTTAGTCAAGATACGCAGTATTTT.

CDR3 region: CSVEKRLNSQKAYEQYF. In DNA, the CDR3 is TGCAGCGTCGAGAAGCGGCTTAACTCGCAGAAAGCCTACGAGCAGTACTTC. The chain uses TRBV29-1 and TRBJ2-7; tentatively, D is TRBD2 (5 bases). The CDR3 runs 17 residues. V lost 6 bases and J 2 bases, leaving 26 bases between the germline ends. Germline V gene data show CDR1 as SQVTM and CDR2 as ANQGSEA.

This clone was seen at least ten times. This sequence joins TRBV6-5 and TRBJ2-7; D perhaps matches TRBD1 (5 bases). Germline values: CDR1 MNHEY, CDR2 SVGAGI. The CDR3 is made up of 12 amino acids. Trimming took off 7 bases at V and 1 base at J, with 8 bases between the two ends. In nucleotides, the CDR3 is TGTGCCAGCAAAAGGGGTTCCTACGAGCAGTACTTC. Residues: CASKRGSYEQYF.

The V call is TRBV5-1, the J call TRBJ2-5; no firm D call. V gave up 0 bases and J gave up 4 bases, with 10 bases separating them. The CDR3 spans 14 residues. Germline CDR1 is SGHRS and CDR2 is YFSETQ. The CDR3 reads CASSLGPPGETQYF. DNA of the CDR3: TGCGCCAGCAGCTTGGGACCTCCGGGAGAGACCCAGTACTTC.